This T cell receptor beta chain appears in the sequencing data of a study of blood T cell repertoires in COVID-19. In the study overall: COVID-19 samples from acute and convalescent phases originated in the United States, Italy and Spain.

Trimming shortened V by 3 bases and J by 11 bases, and 17 bases separated the two germline ends. The CDR3 extends over 14 amino acids. Germline values: CDR1 MGHRA, CDR2 YSYEKL. This table comes from immunoSEQ multiplex PCR, and its TCRdb copy is limited to in-frame clones, with some not included. The table lists around 180,000 clones, under 85% of them singletons. Participants were aged about 18 to 89 years from approximately 25 US areas. This TCR was sampled from a man in his fifties or sixties who had recovered from COVID-19. Source material: PBMCs or T cells enriched from blood (not recorded which). The J gene is TRBJ1-5, the V gene TRBV4-1; unclear D gene. In nucleotides, the CDR3 is TGCGCCAGCAGCCAGGTTATGAGTCCCCTGTCCCAGCATTTT. Translating it yields CASSQVMSPLSQHF.